A selection of T cell receptor beta chains follows, all from one sample in a study of blood T cell repertoires in COVID-19. Produced via immunoSEQ multiplex PCR; TCRdb's table is partial and in-frame only. This table has 270,000 or so clones, approximately 83% appearing once. The sequencing sample was made of PBMCs or T cells enriched from blood (not recorded which). Every receptor here comes from a man between 45 and 60 years old who had recovered from COVID-19. The CDR3 runs from the conserved cysteine through the conserved F or W.

TRBV28,TRBJ1-5,CASSIQGSNQPQHF
TRBV18,TRBJ1-2,CASRQRNDYGYTF
TRBV9,TRBJ1-6,CASSVLGTGDNSPLHF
TRBV19,TRBJ1-5,CASSIKLGNQPQHF
TRBV5-1,TRBJ1-5,CASSLDSGGNQPQHF
TRBV6-6,TRBJ2-1,CASTWTGAYNEQFF
TRBV28,TRBJ2-5,CASSLPKGEMETQYF
TRBV6-5,TRBJ1-2,CASRTGDSFNGYTF
TRBV9,TRBJ1-4,CASSRTGFRDEKLFF
TRBV24-1,TRBJ2-7,CATSDLEGGHEQYF
TRBV7-9,TRBJ1-2,CASSTRQGDGYTF
TRBV18,TRBJ1-5,CASSPDWAGGAGGQPQHF
TRBV21-1,TRBJ1-6,CASSKAPGTYNSPLHF
TRBV6-5,TRBJ1-2,CASSRRLGDYGYTF
TRBV9,TRBJ2-2,CASSASGINTGELFF
TRBV2,TRBJ1-6,CASRLTGNNSPLHF
TRBV9,TRBJ2-5,CASSPYRGGETQYF
TRBV18,TRBJ2-5,CASSPPQRPQETQYF
TRBV24-1,TRBJ2-3,CATSGDRGTDTQYF
TRBV9,TRBJ2-3,CASSAYQGDTDTQYF
TRBV28,TRBJ2-3,CASSLIGTSGASTDTQYF
TRBV7-8,TRBJ1-5,CASSLGQGAWQPQHF
TRBV29-1,TRBJ1-1,CSVADGGNAEAFF
TRBV28,TRBJ2-5,CASTTPGTGRQETQYF
TRBV6-5,TRBJ2-7,CASRFSPGAYEQYF
TRBV27,TRBJ2-1,CASSLNGGASFNEQFF
TRBV4-1,TRBJ2-6,CASSQPGSGANVLTF
TRBV11-1,TRBJ1-1,CASSLGHLNTEAFF